This TCR beta chain was observed in a study of vaccination effects on CD4 cells after COVID-19. Antigen-specific CD4+ T cells were expanded (with viral peptide pools) by the ViraFEST assay ahead of sequencing. It was after approximately 10 days of culture that CD4+ T cells were isolated. PCR-confirmed SARS-CoV-2 infection occurred in the person between March and December 2020. Here immunoSEQ multiplex PCR was the method, and the copy in TCRdb shows in-frame clones only, minus some. The sample records some 40,000 clones, about 78% being singletons. This clone was seen a few times. Antigen: not known. In germline, CDR1 is SGHVS, CDR2 FQNEAQ. V lost 1 base to trimming and J lost 4 bases, with 16 bases between them. The CDR3 extends over 16 amino acids.

This chain uses TRBV7-8 with TRBJ1-1; tentatively, D is TRBD1 (5 bases). The source of this sequence is a human donor who had a prior SARS-CoV-2 infection. The source was CD4+ T cells from PBMCs cultured with HCoV-NL63 spike peptides, collected before COVID-19 vaccination. This CDR3 reads CASSLGWKGSGTEAFF. CDR3 DNA: TGTGCCAGCAGCTTAGGGTGGAAGGGGAGCGGCACTGAAGCTTTCTTT.